In this sample, the clone carrying this T cell receptor (beta chain) is medium-sized. Germline V lookup: CDR1 SGHAT, CDR2 FQNNGV. V shed 0 bases and J shed 5 bases, with 8 bases lying between them. CDR3 length: 13 residues. This specimen comes from a study of T cells in localized non-small cell lung cancer. Some clones are missing from TCRdb's copy, which holds only in-frame ones; the method was immunoSEQ multiplex PCR. The sample has nearly 15,000 clones; around 85% are singletons. This TCR came from a female donor older than 55 with stage I squamous cell lung carcinoma. The chain is built from TRBV11-2 and TRBJ2-7; D is possibly TRBD2 (6 bases). The material was peripheral blood, obtained before any cancer treatment. CDR3 DNA sequence: TGTGCCAGCAGCTTAGACTGGGGGGACGAGCAGTACTTC. It translates to CASSLDWGDEQYF.